The 21 T cell receptor beta chains below all came from one sample that was sequenced in a study of cytomegalovirus exposure and HLA in healthy donors. The PCR made use of 60 Vbeta and 13 Jbeta primers. The data were produced by immunoSEQ multiplex PCR, yet TCRdb's version contains in-frame clones alone and is incomplete. The data hold roughly 130,000 clones, with approximately 80% observed a single time. Material for sequencing was PBMCs. The source of these receptors is a young woman in good health and CMV-seropositive.

In its sample, this clone was seen once. The chain combines TRBV2 with TRBJ1-2; D ambiguous. The CDR3 extends over 13 amino acids. Germline loops: CDR1 SNHLY, CDR2 FYNNEI. V gave up 4 bases and J gave up 5 bases, with 11 bases separating them. The CDR3 loop is CASSGQTEYGYTF. CDR3 nucleotide sequence: TGTGCCAGCAGTGGGCAGACTGAGTATGGCTACACCTTC.

The CDR3 region is CASSVTDRLETQYF. The CDR3 nucleotides read TGTGCCAGCAGCGTAACGGACAGGCTGGAGACCCAGTACTTC. The V gene is TRBV9, the J gene TRBJ2-5; 7 bases are a match to TRBD1. Per germline, CDR1 SGDLS and CDR2 YYNGEE. The CDR3 extends over 14 amino acids. The V gene end was trimmed by 1 base and the J gene end by 5 bases; junction bases not matched to a gene: 5.

Details on this clone: A read error may produce the germline difference seen at one junction end. This chain joins TRBV7-7 and TRBJ2-1, with 9 bases that match TRBD2. The CDR3 is made up of 14 amino acids. Germline V CDR1 and CDR2: SSHAT, FNYEAQ (reference sequence). CDR3 sequence (DNA): TGTGCTAGCAGCTTAGGCGGGGGGGGTAATGAGCAGTTCTTC. It specifies CASSLGGGGNEQFF.

The chain links TRBV5-1 to TRBJ1-2, with 8 bases aligning to TRBD1. After removal of 4 bases from V and 8 bases from J, the junction contained 13 bases not matched to a gene. This CDR3 is built from 15 residues. CDR1 and CDR2 (germline): SGHRS, YFSETQ. The CDR3 protein is CASSHSSLDRDGYTF. The CDR3 nucleotides are TGCGCCAGCAGCCATTCATCGCTGGACAGGGACGGCTACACCTTC.

The chain carries TRBV25-1 and TRBJ1-6, with D perhaps TRBD1 (6 bases). The V end lost 4 bases, the J end lost 8 bases, and 12 bases lay between the germline ends. Germline assignment: CDR1 MGHDK and CDR2 SYGVNS. CDR3 size: 14 residues. The CDR3 nucleotides are TGTGCCAGCAGTGTGCCAGGGGCAGATTCACCCCTCCACTTT. Translation: CASSVPGADSPLHF.

This chain joins TRBV4-1 and TRBJ1-4; 10 nucleotides align to TRBD1. Germline V gives CDR1 MGHRA, CDR2 YSYEKL. This CDR3 region has 15 residues. V was clipped by 5 bases and J by 7 bases; unmatched bases: 7. The CDR3 nucleotides are TGCGCCAGCAGCTTACGACAGGGGGCGGGTGAAAAACTGTTTTTT. The encoded protein is CASSLRQGAGEKLFF.

The chain employs TRBV5-1 and TRBJ2-3, with D uncertain. Per the germline V gene, CDR1 is SGHRS and CDR2 is YFSETQ. The CDR3 runs 13 residues. With 7 bases removed from V and 1 base from J, the gap between germline ends came to 10 bases. CDR3 sequence reads: CASRPVGTDTQYF. CDR3 nucleotide sequence: TGCGCCAGCCGCCCTGTAGGCACAGATACGCAGTATTTT.

The rearrangement joins TRBV29-1 to TRBJ2-7; TRBD1 matches at 9 bases. Trimming cost V 5 bases and J 2 bases; bases outside gene matches: 7. The CDR3 is made up of 14 amino acids. The germline gives CDR1 SQVTM, CDR2 ANQGSEA. As DNA, the CDR3 is TGCAGCGTTTGGGACAGGGAGCCCCCCTACGAGCAGTACTTC. This translates into CSVWDREPPYEQYF.

The CDR3 is CASSPSRGASYEQYF. DNA for the CDR3: TGTGCCAGCAGCCCCTCCCGGGGGGCTTCCTACGAGCAGTACTTC. This chain links TRBV7-2 with TRBJ2-7; TRBD2 might be the D (7 bases). This CDR3 contains 15 residues. Looked up from germline, CDR1 is SGHTA and CDR2 is FQGNSA. V shed 5 bases and J shed 1 base, with 15 bases lying between them.

This chain links TRBV4-1 with TRBJ1-1; no reliable D call. Per the germline V gene, CDR1 is MGHRA and CDR2 is YSYEKL. With 0 bases removed from V and 8 bases from J, the gap between germline ends came to 13 bases. The CDR3 contains 14 residues. CDR3 protein: CASSQDNLSGEAFF. In nucleotides, the CDR3 is TGCGCCAGCAGCCAAGATAACCTTTCGGGGGAAGCTTTCTTT.

The J gene is TRBJ2-2, the V gene TRBV2; D unresolved. V was cut by 4 bases and J by 9 bases, with 9 bases left in between. CDR3 length: 12 amino acids. Germline lookup yields CDR1 SNHLY and CDR2 FYNNEI. CDR3 protein: CASSVEYRELFF. The CDR3 coding sequence is TGTGCCAGCAGTGTGGAGTACCGGGAGCTGTTTTTT.

This chain links TRBV15 with TRBJ1-5; maybe TRBD1 (5 bases). The germline V and J ends were trimmed by 0 bases and 6 bases, with 15 bases remaining between them. Per the germline V gene, CDR1 is LNHNV and CDR2 is YYDKDF (reference sequence). This CDR3 spans 16 amino acids. Written as DNA, the CDR3 is TGTGCCACCAGCAGAGATCAATGGGGCGGGGGTCAGCCCCAGCATTTT. Its protein product is CATSRDQWGGGQPQHF.

This clone was seen just once. V and J are TRBV30 and TRBJ1-4, with D possibly being TRBD1 (5 bases). The V gene lost 0 bases and the J gene lost 8 bases, with 10 bases spanning the gap. Per the germline V gene, CDR1 is GTSNPN and CDR2 is SVGIG (reference sequence). The CDR3 extends over 13 amino acids. Written as DNA, the CDR3 is TGTGCCTGGAGTGTTGCGGGGGTCGAAAAACTGTTTTTT. Translating it yields CAWSVAGVEKLFF.

The CDR3 protein is CASSLGRATRVAGQETQYF. CDR3 in DNA: TGTGCCAGCAGCTTAGGCAGGGCAACAAGGGTAGCGGGGCAAGAGACCCAGTACTTC. The rearrangement links TRBV7-9 to TRBJ2-5; 8 bases are a match to TRBD2. Germline CDR1 SEHNR, CDR2 FQNEAQ (reference sequence). V trimming: 1 base; J trimming: 2 bases; junction bases outside the gene matches: 15. There are 19 residues in the CDR3.

The V and J genes are TRBV4-1 and TRBJ2-7, with a weak D call TRBD2 (6 bases). The CDR3 covers 15 residues. The germline V and J ends were trimmed by 1 base and 3 bases, with 13 bases remaining between them. Germline V gene lookup returns CDR1 MGHRA and CDR2 YSYEKL. The CDR3 sequence is CASSQVPGLSYEQYF. The DNA of the CDR3 is TGCGCCAGCAGCCAAGTCCCGGGACTGAGCTACGAGCAGTACTTC.

This clone showed up just a few times. The V call is TRBV7-3, the J call TRBJ2-5; TRBD2 agrees at 8 bases. This CDR3 is built from 14 residues. Per the germline V gene, CDR1 is SGHTA and CDR2 is FQGTGA. After removal of 4 bases from V and 2 bases from J, the junction contained 3 bases not matched to a gene. The CDR3 nucleotides are TGTGCCAGCAGCTCGGGGGGGCAGCAAGAGACCCAGTACTTC. Translation gives CASSSGGQQETQYF.

V is TRBV2 and J is TRBJ2-7; 8 nucleotides line up with TRBD1. This CDR3 contains 15 residues. CDR1 SNHLY and CDR2 FYNNEI come from the germline V gene. V was clipped by 2 bases and J by 5 bases; unmatched bases: 8. The CDR3 region has the DNA TGTGCCAGCAGTGAATCGGGGACAGGCTTTGACGAGCAGTACTTC. Residues: CASSESGTGFDEQYF.

The V and J genes are TRBV7-9 and TRBJ2-5, with D possibly matching TRBD2 (6 bases). Germline-derived CDR1 and CDR2 are SEHNR and FQNEAQ (reference sequence). V shed 1 base and J shed 4 bases, with 13 bases lying between them. This CDR3 has 15 amino acids. CDR3 in amino acids: CASSLELAVRETQYF. CDR3 in DNA: TGTGCCAGCAGCTTAGAACTAGCAGTTAGAGAGACCCAGTACTTC.

The J gene is TRBJ2-3, the V gene TRBV5-1; TRBD2 aligns across 11 bases. The CDR3 is 17 residues long. V was pared by 4 bases and J by 2 bases, with 9 bases of the junction left unmatched. Germline V gene lookup returns CDR1 SGHRS and CDR2 YFSETQ. The CDR3 DNA is TGCGCCAGCAGCCCCCGGCCTAGCGGGGGGCCCACAGATACGCAGTATTTT. Translating it yields CASSPRPSGGPTDTQYF.

V usage is TRBV28 and J usage is TRBJ1-2; D uncertain. Germline lookup yields CDR1 MDHEN and CDR2 SYDVKM. The V end was cut by 3 bases, the J end by 5 bases, with 7 bases between. The CDR3 totals 12 residues. The chain's CDR3 is CASSFPLYGYTF. CDR3 DNA sequence: TGTGCCAGCAGTTTCCCTCTTTATGGCTACACCTTC.

The rearrangement links TRBV21-1 to TRBJ2-7; the table's D call TRBD1 went unverified against the DNA. TRBV21-1 is a pseudogene locus. The CDR3 totals 17 residues. The CDR3 DNA reads TGTGCCAGCAGCAAACCCGAAGCCGGGACACCTGACTACGAGCAGTACTTC. Protein: CASSKPEAGTPDYEQYF.